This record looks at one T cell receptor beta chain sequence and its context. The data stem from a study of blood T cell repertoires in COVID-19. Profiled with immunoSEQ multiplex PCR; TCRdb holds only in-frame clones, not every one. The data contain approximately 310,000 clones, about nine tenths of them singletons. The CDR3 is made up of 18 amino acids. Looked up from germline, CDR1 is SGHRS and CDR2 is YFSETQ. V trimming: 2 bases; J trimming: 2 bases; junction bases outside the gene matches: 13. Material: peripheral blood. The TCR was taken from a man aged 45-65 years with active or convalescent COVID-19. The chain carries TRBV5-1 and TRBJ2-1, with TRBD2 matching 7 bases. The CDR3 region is CASSFFTSGGSAYNEQFF. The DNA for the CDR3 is TGCGCCAGCAGCTTCTTTACCTCTGGCGGGAGCGCCTACAATGAGCAGTTCTTC.